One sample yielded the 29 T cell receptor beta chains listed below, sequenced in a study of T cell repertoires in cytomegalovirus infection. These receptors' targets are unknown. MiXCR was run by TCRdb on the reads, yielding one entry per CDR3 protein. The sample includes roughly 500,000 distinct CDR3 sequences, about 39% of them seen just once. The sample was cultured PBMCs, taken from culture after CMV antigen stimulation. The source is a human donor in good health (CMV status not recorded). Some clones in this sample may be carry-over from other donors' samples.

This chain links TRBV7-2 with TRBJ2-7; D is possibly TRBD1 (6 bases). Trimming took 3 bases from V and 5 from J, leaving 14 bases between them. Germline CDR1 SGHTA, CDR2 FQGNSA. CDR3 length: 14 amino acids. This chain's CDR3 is CASSFDRQGHEQYF. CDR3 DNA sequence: TGTGCCAGCAGCTTCGACAGGCAAGGCCACGAGCAGTACTTC.

The CDR3 region is CASHQKHLSYEQYF. DNA for the CDR3: TGTGCCAGCCATCAGAAACATCTCTCCTACGAGCAGTACTTC. The V call is TRBV5-6, the J call TRBJ2-7; no definite D call. The CDR3 is 14 residues long. Per the germline V gene, CDR1 is SGHDT and CDR2 is YYEEEE. The ends were cut back, 7 bases at V and 0 bases at J, with 14 bases in the middle.

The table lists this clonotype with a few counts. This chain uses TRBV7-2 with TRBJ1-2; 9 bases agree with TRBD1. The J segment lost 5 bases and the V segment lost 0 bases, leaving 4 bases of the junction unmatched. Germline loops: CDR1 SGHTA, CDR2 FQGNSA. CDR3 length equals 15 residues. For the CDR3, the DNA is TGTGCCAGCAGCTTAGCACTTGGGACAGGGTATGGCTACACCTTC. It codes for CASSLALGTGYGYTF. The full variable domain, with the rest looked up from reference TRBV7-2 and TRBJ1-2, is GAGVSQSPSNKVTEKGKDVELRCDPISGHTALYWYRQSLGQGLEFLIYFQGNSAPDKSGLPSDRFSAERTGGSVSTLTIQRTQQEDSAVYLCASSLALGTGYGYTFGSGTRLTVV.

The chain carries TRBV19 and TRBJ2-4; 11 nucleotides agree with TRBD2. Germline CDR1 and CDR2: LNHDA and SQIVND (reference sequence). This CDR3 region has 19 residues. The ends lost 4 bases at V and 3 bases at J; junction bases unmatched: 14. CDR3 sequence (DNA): TGTGCCAGTAGTAAAAATGATTGGATAGCGGGGGGGGGCAAAAACATTCAGTACTTC. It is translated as CASSKNDWIAGGGKNIQYF.

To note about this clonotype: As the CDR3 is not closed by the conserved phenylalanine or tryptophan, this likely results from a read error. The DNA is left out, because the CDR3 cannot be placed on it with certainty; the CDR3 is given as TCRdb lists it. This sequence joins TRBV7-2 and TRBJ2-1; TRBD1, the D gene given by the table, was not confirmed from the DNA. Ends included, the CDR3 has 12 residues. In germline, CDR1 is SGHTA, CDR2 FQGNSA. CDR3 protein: CASSPGEASPRS.

DNA for the CDR3: TGTGCCAGCAGCGCTCCGGGAGCTAACTATGGCTACACCTTC. It codes for CASSAPGANYGYTF. The rearrangement links TRBV5-6 to TRBJ1-2; no clear D gene. Trimming stripped 4 bases from V and 0 bases from J, with 10 bases between. The germline V gene has CDR1 SGHDT and CDR2 YYEEEE. The CDR3 contains 14 residues.

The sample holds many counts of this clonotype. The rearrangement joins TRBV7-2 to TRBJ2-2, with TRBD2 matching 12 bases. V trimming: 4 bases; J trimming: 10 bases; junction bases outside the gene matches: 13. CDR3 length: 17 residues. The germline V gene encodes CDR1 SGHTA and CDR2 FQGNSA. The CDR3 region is CASSSDLASGGAVELFF. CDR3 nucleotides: TGTGCCAGCAGCTCCGATCTGGCTAGCGGGGGGGCCGTGGAGCTGTTTTTT.

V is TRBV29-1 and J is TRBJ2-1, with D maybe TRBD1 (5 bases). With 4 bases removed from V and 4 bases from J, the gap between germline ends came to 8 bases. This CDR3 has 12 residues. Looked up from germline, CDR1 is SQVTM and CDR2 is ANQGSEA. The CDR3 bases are TGCAGCGTTGGGGGCGGATACAATGAGCAGTTCTTC. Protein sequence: CSVGGGYNEQFF.

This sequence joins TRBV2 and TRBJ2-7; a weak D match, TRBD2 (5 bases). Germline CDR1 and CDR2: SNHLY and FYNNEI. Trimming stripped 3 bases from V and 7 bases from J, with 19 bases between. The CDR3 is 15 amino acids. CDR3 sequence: CASSELFGNPGEQYF. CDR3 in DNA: TGTGCCAGCAGTGAGCTCTTCGGCAATCCGGGGGAGCAGTACTTC. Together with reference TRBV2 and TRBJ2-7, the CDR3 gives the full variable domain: EPEVTQTPSHQVTQMGQEVILRCVPISNHLYFYWYRQILGQKVEFLVSFYNNEISEKSEIFDDQFSVERPDGSNFTLKIRSTKLEDSAMYFCASSELFGNPGEQYFGPGTRLTVT.

The CDR3 sequence: CASSFWAGAANYGYTF. CDR3 DNA: TGTGCCAGCAGCTTCTGGGCAGGAGCTGCCAACTATGGCTACACCTTC. This chain joins TRBV7-2 and TRBJ1-2; D is undetermined. The CDR3 is 16 residues long. V shed 3 bases and J shed 2 bases, with 16 bases lying between them. The germline V gene has CDR1 SGHTA and CDR2 FQGNSA.

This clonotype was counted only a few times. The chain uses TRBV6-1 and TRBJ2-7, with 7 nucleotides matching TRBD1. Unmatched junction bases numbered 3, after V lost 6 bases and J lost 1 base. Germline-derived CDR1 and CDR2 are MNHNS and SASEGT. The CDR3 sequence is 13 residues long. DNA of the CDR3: TGTGCCAGCAGGGGGACAGCTTCCTACGAGCAGTACTTC. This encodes CASRGTASYEQYF.

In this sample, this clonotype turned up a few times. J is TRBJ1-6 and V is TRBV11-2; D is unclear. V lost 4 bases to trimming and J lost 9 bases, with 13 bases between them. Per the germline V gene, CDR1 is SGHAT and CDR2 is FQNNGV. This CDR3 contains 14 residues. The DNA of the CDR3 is TGTGCCAGCAGCTCGCCTCGTTCGGGTTCACCCCTCCACTTT. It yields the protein CASSSPRSGSPLHF.

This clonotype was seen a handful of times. The DNA for the CDR3 is TGTGCCAGCAGCTCCCGGGCCTTCTCTGGGGCCAACGTCCTGACTTTC. This gives the protein CASSSRAFSGANVLTF. The chain links TRBV7-2 to TRBJ2-6; D is undetermined. Germline V gives CDR1 SGHTA, CDR2 FQGNSA. V was clipped by 4 bases and J by 0 bases, with 10 bases between them. This CDR3 contains 16 residues.

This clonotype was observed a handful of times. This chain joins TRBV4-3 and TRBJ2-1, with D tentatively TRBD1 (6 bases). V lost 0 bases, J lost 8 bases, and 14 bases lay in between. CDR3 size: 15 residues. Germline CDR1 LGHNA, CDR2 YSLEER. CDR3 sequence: CASSQDLRGLDEQFF. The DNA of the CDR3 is TGCGCCAGCAGCCAAGATCTGAGGGGGTTAGATGAGCAGTTCTTC.

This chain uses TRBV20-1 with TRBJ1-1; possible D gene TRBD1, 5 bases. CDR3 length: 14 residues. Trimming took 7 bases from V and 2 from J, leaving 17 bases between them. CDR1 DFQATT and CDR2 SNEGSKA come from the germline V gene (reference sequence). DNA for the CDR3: TGCAGTGTTATATTGCCTCAGGGAAACACTGAAGCTTTCTTT. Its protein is CSVILPQGNTEAFF.

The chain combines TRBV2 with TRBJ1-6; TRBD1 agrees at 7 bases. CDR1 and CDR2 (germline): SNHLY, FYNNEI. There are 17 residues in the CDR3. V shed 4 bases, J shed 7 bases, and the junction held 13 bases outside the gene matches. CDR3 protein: CASSAQGGAGPNSPLHF. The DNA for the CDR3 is TGTGCCAGCAGTGCTCAAGGGGGCGCTGGCCCGAATTCACCCCTCCACTTT.

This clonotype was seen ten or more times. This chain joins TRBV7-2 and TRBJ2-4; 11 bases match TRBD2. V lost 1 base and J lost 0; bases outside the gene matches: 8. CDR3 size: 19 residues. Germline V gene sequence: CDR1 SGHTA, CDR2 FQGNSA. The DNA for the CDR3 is TGTGCCAGCAGCTTAGATATTAGCGGGAGGGCCAGAGCCAAAAACATTCAGTACTTC. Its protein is CASSLDISGRARAKNIQYF. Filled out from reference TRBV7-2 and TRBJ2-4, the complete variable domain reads GAGVSQSPSNKVTEKGKDVELRCDPISGHTALYWYRQSLGQGLEFLIYFQGNSAPDKSGLPSDRFSAERTGGSVSTLTIQRTQQEDSAVYLCASSLDISGRARAKNIQYFGAGTRLSVL.

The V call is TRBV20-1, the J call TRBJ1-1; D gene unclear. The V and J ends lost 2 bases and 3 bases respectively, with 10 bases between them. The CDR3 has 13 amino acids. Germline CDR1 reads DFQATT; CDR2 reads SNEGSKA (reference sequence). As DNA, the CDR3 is TGCAGTGCTAGAAGGGTGTTAGACACTGAAGCTTTCTTT. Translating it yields CSARRVLDTEAFF.

The CDR3 loop reads CASSTGGRKYF. CDR3 bases: TGTGCCAGCAGCACGGGAGGTCGGAAGTACTTC. This rearrangement joins TRBV7-2 to TRBJ2-7, with 7 bases lining up with TRBD2. The CDR3 runs to 11 residues. J was trimmed by 11 bases and V by 5 bases; bases with no gene match: 6. The germline gives CDR1 SGHTA, CDR2 FQGNSA. The entire variable domain, with the rest obtained from reference TRBV7-2 and TRBJ2-7, is as follows: GAGVSQSPSNKVTEKGKDVELRCDPISGHTALYWYRQSLGQGLEFLIYFQGNSAPDKSGLPSDRFSAERTGGSVSTLTIQRTQQEDSAVYLCASSTGGRKYFGPGTRLTVT.

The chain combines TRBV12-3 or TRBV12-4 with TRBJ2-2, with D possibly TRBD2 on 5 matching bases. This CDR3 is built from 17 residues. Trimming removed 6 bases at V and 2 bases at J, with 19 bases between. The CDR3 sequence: CASSSPGGFSNTGELFF. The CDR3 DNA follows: TGTGCCAGCAGCAGCCCAGGCGGGTTCTCTAACACCGGGGAGCTGTTTTTT.

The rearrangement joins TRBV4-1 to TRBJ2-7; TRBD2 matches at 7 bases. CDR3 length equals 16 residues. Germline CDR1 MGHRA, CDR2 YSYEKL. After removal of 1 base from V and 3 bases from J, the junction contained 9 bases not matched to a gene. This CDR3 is CASSQVPGTTNYEQYF. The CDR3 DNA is TGCGCCAGCAGCCAAGTTCCCGGGACTACCAACTACGAGCAGTACTTC.

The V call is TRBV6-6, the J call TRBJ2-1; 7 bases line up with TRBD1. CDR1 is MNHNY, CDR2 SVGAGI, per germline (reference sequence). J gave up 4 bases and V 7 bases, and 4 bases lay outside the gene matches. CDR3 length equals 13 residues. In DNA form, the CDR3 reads TGTGCCAGCAAAGGGACAGATTACAATGAGCAGTTCTTC. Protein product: CASKGTDYNEQFF.

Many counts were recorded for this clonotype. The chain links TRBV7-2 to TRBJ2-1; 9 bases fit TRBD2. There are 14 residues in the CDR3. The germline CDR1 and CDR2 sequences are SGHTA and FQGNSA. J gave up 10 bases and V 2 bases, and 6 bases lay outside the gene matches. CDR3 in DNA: TGTGCCAGCAGCTTAATGCGGGGGGGCGGCGAGCAGTTCTTC. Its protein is CASSLMRGGGEQFF.

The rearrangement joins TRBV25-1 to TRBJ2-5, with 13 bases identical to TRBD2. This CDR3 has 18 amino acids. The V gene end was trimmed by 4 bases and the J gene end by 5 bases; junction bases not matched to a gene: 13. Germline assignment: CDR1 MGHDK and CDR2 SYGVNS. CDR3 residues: CASSASTWTSGRSETQYF. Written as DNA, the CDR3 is TGTGCCAGCAGTGCATCTACTTGGACTAGCGGGAGATCGGAGACCCAGTACTTC.

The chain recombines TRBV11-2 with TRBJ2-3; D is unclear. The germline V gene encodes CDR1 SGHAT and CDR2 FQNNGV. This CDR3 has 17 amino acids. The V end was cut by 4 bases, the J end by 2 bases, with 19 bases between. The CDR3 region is CASSSPWFGGYTDTQYF. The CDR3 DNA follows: TGTGCCAGCAGCTCTCCGTGGTTTGGCGGTTACACAGATACGCAGTATTTT.

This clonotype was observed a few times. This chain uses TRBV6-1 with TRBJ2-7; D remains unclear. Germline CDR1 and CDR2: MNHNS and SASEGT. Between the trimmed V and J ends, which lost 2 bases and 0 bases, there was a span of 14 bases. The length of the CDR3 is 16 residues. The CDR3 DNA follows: TGTGCCAGCAGTGAATGGCAGCCCGACCTCTCCTACGAGCAGTACTTC. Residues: CASSEWQPDLSYEQYF.

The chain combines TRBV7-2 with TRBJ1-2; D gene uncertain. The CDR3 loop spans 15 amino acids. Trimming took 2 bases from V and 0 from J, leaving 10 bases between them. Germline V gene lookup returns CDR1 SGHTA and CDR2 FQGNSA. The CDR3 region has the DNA TGTGCCAGCAGCTTACTCGGCAGTCCTAACTATGGCTACACCTTC. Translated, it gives CASSLLGSPNYGYTF.

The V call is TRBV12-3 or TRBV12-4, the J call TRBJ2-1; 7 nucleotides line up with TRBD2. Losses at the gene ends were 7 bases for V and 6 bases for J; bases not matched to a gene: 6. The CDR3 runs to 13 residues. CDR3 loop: CASKQLATNEQFF. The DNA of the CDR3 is TGTGCCAGCAAGCAACTAGCGACCAATGAGCAGTTCTTC.

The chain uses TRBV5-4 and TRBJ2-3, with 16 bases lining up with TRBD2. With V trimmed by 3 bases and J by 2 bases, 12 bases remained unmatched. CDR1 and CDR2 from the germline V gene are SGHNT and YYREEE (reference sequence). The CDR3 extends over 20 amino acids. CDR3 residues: CASSSYGGTSGGVYTDTQYF. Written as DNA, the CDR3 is TGTGCCAGCAGCTCATATGGAGGGACTAGCGGGGGGGTCTACACAGATACGCAGTATTTT. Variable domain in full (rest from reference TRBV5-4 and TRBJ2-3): ETGVTQSPTHLIKTRGQQVTLRCSSQSGHNTVSWYQQALGQGPQFIFQYYREEENGRGNFPPRFSGLQFPNYSSELNVNALELDDSALYLCASSSYGGTSGGVYTDTQYFGPGTRLTVL.